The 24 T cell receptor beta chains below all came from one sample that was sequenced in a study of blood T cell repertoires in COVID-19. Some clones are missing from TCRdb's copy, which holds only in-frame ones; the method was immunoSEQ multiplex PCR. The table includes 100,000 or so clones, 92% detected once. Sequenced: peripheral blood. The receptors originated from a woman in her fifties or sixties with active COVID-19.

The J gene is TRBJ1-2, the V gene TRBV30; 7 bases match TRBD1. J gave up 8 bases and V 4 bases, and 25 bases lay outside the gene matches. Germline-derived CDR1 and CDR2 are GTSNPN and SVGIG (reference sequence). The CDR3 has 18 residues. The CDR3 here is CAWTLYRGLRDPKRGYTF. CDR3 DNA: TGTGCCTGGACCCTTTACAGGGGTCTGAGGGACCCGAAACGGGGCTACACCTTC. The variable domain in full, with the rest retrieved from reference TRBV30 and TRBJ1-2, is SQTIHQWPATLVQPVGSPLSLECTVEGTSNPNLYWYRQAAGRGLQLLFYSVGIGQISSEVPQNLSASRPQDRQFILSSKKLLLSDSGFYLCAWTLYRGLRDPKRGYTFGSGTRLTVV.

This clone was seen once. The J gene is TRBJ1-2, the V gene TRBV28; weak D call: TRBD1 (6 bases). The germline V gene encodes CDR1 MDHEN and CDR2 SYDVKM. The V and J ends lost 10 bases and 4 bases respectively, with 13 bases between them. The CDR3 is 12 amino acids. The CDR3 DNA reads TGTGCCACCCATGACAGGCCCTATGGCTACACCTTC. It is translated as CATHDRPYGYTF.

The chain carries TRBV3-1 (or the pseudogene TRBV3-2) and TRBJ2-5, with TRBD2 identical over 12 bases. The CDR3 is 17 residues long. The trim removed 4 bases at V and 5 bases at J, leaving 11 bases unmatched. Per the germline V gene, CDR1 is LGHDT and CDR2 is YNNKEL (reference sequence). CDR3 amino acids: CASSLGLAGTSRETQYF. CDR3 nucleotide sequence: TGTGCCAGCAGCCTCGGACTAGCGGGGACCTCCCGGGAGACCCAGTACTTC.

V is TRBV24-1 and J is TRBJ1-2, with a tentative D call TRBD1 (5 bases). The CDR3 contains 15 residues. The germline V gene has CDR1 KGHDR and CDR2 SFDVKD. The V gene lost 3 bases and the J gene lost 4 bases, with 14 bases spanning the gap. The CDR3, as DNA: TGTGCCACCAGTGATCGCCCGACAGCACTCTATGGCTACACCTTC. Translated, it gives CATSDRPTALYGYTF.

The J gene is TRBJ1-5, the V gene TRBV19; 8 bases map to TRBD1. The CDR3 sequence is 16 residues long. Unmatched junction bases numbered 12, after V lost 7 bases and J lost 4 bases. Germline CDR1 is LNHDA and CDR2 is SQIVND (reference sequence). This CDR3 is CASTTRPDRVNQPQHF. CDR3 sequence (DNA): TGTGCCAGTACCACCCGCCCGGACAGGGTAAATCAGCCCCAGCATTTT.

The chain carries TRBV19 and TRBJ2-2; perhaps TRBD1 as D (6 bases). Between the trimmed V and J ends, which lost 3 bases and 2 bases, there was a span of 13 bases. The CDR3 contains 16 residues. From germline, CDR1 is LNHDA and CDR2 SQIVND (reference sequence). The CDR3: CASSIFQGPNTGELFF. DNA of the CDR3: TGTGCCAGTAGTATTTTCCAGGGGCCTAACACCGGGGAGCTGTTTTTT.

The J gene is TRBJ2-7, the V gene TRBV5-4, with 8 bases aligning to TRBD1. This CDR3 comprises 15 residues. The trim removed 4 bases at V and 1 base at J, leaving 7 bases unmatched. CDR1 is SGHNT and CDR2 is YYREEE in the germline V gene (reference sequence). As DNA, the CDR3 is TGTGCCAGCAGCCCTAGACAGGGGAGGTCCTACGAGCAGTACTTC. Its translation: CASSPRQGRSYEQYF.

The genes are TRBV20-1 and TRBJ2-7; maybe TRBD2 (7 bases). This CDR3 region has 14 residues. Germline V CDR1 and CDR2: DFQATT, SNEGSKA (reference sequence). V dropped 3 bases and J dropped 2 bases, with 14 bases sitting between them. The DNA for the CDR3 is TGCAGTGCTAGTAGGGGGGGGCCCCCCTACGAGCAGTACTTC. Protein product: CSASRGGPPYEQYF.

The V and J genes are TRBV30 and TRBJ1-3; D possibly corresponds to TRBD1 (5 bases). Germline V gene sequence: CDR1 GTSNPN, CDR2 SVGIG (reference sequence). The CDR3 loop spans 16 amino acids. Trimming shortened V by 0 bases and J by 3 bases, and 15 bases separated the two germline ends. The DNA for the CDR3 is TGTGCCTGGAGTGTAGGGGTACCATCTTATGGAAACACCATATATTTT. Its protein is CAWSVGVPSYGNTIYF.

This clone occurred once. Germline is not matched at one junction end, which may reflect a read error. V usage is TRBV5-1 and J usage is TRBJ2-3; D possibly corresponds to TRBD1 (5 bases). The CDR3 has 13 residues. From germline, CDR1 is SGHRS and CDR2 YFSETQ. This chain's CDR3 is CASSPGPTDMQYF. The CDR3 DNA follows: TGCGCCAGCAGCCCCGGGCCGACAGATATGCAGTATTTT.

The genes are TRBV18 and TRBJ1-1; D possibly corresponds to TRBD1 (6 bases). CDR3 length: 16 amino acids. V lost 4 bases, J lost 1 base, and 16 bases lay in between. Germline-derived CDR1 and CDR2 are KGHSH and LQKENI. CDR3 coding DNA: TGTGCCAGCTCACTCTCTTCTCAGGGGCAGAACACTGAAGCTTTCTTT. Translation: CASSLSSQGQNTEAFF.

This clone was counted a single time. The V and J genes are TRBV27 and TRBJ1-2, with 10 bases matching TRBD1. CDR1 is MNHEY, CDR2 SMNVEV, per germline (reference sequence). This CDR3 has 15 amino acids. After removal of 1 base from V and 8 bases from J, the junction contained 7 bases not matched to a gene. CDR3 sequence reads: CASSLLGQGNLGYTF. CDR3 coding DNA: TGTGCCAGCAGTTTATTGGGACAGGGGAACTTGGGCTACACCTTC.

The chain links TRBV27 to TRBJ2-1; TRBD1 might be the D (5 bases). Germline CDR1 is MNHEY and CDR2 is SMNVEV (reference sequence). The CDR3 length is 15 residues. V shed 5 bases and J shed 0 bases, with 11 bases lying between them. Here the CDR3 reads CASSGTGDSYNEQFF. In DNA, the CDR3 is TGTGCCAGCAGTGGCACAGGAGACTCCTACAATGAGCAGTTCTTC.

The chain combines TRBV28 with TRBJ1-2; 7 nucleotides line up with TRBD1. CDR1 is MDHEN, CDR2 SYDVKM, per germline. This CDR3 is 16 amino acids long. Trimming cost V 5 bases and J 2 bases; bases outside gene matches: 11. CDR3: CASSGPRLRGNYGYTF. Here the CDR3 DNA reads TGTGCCAGCAGTGGGCCTCGGCTCAGGGGGAACTATGGCTACACCTTC.

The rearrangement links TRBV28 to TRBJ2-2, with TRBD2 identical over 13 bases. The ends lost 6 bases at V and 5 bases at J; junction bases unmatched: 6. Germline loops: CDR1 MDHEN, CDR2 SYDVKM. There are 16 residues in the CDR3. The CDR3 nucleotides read TGTGCCAGCAGCAGGACTAGCGGGAGTAGGACCGGGGAGCTGTTTTTT. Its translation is CASSRTSGSRTGELFF.

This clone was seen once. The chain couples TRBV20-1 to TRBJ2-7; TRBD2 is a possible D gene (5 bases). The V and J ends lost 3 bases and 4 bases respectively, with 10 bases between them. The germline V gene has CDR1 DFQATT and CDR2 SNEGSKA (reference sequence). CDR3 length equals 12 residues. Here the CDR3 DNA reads TGCAGTGCTAGTGGACTCATTTACGAGCAGTACTTC. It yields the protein CSASGLIYEQYF.

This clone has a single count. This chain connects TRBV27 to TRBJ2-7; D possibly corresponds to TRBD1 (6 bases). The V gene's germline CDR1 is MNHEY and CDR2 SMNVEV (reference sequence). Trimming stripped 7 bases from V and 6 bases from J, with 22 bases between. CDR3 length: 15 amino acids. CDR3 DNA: TGTGCCAGCATGTACAGGGTGGACGCTAGTACCGAGCAGTACTTC. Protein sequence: CASMYRVDASTEQYF.

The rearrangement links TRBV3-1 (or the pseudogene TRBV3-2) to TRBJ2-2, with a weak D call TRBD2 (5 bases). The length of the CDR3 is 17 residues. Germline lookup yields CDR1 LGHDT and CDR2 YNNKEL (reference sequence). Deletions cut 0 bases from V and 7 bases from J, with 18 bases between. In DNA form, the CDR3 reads TGTGCCAGCAGCCAAGATCAGAGTTTTCTAGCCGGCGGGGAGCTGTTTTTT. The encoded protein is CASSQDQSFLAGGELFF.

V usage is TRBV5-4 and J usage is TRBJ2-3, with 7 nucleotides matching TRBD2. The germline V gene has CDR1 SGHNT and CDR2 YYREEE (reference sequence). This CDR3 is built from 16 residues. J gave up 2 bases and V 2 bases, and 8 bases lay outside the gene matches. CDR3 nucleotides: TGTGCCAGCAGCTTTCAGCGGGACCGCTCCACAGATACGCAGTATTTT. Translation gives CASSFQRDRSTDTQYF. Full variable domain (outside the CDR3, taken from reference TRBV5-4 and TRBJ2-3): ETGVTQSPTHLIKTRGQQVTLRCSSQSGHNTVSWYQQALGQGPQFIFQYYREEENGRGNFPPRFSGLQFPNYSSELNVNALELDDSALYLCASSFQRDRSTDTQYFGPGTRLTVL.

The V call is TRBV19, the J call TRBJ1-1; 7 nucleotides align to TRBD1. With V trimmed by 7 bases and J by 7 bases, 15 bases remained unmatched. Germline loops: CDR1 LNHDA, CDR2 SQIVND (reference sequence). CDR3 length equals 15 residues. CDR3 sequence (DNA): TGTGCCAGTATGGAGGCCTCACAGGGGAAGGATGAAGCTTTCTTT. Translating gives CASMEASQGKDEAFF.

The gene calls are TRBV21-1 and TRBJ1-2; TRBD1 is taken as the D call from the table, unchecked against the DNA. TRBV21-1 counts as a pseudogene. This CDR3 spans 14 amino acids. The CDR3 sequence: CASRGDRGNYGYTF. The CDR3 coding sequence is TGTGCCAGCAGGGGGGACAGGGGGAACTATGGCTACACCTTC.

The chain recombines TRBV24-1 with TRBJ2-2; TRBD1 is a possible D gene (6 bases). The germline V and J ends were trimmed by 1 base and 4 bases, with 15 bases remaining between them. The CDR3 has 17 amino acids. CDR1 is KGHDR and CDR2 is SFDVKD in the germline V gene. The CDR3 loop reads CATSDLNRASGTGELFF. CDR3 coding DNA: TGTGCCACCAGTGATTTAAACAGGGCGTCGGGCACCGGGGAGCTGTTTTTT.

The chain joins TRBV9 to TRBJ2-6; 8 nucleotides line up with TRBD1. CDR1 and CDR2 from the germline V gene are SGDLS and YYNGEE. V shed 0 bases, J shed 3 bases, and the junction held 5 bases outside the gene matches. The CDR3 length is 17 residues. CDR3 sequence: CASSVEGRGRGANVLTF. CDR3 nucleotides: TGTGCCAGCAGCGTAGAGGGCAGGGGGCGTGGGGCCAACGTCCTGACTTTC.

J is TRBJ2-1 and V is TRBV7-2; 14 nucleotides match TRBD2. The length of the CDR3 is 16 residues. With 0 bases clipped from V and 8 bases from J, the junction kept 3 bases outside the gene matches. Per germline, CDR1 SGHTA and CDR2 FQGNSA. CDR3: CASSLAGTSGSYEQFF. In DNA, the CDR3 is TGTGCCAGCAGCTTAGCCGGGACTAGCGGGAGCTATGAGCAGTTCTTC.